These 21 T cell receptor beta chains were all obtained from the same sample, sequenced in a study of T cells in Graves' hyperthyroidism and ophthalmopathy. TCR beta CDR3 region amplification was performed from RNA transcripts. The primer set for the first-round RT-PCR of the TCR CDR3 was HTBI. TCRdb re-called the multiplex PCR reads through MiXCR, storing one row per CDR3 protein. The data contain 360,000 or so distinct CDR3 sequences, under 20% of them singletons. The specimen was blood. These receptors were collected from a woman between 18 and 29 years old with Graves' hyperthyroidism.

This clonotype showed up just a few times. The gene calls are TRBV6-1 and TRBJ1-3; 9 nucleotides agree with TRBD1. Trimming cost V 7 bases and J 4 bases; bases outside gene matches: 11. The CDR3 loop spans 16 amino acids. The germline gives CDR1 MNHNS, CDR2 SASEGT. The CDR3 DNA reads TGTGCCAGCATCGGACAGGGGCGGCTGCCGGGAAACACCATATATTTT. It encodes CASIGQGRLPGNTIYF.

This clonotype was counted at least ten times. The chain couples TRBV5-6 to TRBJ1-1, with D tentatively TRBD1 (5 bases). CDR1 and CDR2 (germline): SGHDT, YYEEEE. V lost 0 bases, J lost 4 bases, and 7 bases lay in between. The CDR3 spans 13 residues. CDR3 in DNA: TGTGCCAGCAGCTTGGCGGGGCTCACTGAAGCTTTCTTT. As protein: CASSLAGLTEAFF.

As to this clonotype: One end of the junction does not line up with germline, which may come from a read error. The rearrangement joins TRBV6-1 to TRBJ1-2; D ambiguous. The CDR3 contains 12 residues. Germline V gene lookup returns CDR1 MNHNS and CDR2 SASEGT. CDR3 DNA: TGTGCCAGCGCTCTCCAGACCTATGGTTACACCTTC. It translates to CASALQTYGYTF.

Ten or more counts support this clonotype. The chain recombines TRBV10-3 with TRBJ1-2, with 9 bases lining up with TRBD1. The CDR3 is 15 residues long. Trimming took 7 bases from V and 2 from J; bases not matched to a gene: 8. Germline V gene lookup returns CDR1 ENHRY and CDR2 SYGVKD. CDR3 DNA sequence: TGTGCCATCACGAATAGGGACAGGGAGAACTATGGCTACACCTTC. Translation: CAITNRDRENYGYTF.

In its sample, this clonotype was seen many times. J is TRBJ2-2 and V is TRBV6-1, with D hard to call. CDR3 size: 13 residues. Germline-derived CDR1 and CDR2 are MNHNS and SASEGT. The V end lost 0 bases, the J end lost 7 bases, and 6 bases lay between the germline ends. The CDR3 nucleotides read TGTGCCAGCAGTGAAGCTGAGAACGGGGAGCTGTTTTTT. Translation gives CASSEAENGELFF.

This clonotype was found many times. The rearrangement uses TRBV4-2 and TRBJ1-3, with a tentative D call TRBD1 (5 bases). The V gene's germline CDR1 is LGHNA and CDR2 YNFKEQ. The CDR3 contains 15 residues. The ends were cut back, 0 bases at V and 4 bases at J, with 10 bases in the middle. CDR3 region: CASSQELQGGNTIYF. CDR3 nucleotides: TGTGCCAGCAGCCAAGAGCTCCAGGGAGGAAACACCATATATTTT.

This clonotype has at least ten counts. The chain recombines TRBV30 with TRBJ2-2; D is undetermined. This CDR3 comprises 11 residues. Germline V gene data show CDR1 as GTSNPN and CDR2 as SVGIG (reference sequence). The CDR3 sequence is CVGRYAGELFF. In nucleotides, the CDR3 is TGTGTCGGACGTTACGCCGGGGAGCTGTTTTTT.

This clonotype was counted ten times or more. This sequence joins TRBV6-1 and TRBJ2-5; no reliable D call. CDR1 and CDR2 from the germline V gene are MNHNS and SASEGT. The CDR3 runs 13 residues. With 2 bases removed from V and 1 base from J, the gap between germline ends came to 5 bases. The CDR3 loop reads CASSEHRQETQYF. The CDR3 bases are TGTGCCAGCAGTGAACACCGCCAAGAGACCCAGTACTTC.

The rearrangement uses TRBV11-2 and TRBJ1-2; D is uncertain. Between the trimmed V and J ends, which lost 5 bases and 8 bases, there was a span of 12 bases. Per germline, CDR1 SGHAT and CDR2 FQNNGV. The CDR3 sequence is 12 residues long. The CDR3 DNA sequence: TGTGCCAGCAGCCCCCAAGCGGGCGGCTACACCTTC. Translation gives CASSPQAGGYTF.

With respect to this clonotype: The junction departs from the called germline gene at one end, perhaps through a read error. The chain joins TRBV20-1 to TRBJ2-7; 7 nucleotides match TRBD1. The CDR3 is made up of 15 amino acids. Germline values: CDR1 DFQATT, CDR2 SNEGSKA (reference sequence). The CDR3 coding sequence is TGCAGTGCTAGTGATCCTCGGGTAGGGGGCAACGATCAGTACTTC. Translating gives CSASDPRVGGNDQYF.

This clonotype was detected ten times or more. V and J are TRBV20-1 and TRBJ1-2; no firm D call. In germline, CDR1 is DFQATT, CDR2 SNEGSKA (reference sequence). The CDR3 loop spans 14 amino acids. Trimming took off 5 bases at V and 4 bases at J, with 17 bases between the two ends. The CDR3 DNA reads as TGCAGTGCTTTAAAACGACCCCTAGGCTATGGCTACACCTTC. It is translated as CSALKRPLGYGYTF.

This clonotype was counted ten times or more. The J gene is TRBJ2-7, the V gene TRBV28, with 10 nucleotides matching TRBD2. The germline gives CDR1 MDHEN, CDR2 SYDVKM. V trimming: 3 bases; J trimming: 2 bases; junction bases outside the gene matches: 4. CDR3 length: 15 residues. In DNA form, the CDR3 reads TGTGCCAGCAGTTTGGCAGCGGGAGGGGCCTACGAGCAGTACTTC. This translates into CASSLAAGGAYEQYF.

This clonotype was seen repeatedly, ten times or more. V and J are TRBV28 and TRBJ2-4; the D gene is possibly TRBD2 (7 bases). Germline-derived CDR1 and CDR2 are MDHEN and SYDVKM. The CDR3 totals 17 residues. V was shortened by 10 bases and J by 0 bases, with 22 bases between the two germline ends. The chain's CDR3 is CAKGGGAFYRAKNIQYF. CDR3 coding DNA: TGTGCCAAGGGAGGGGGGGCTTTTTATCGAGCCAAAAACATTCAGTACTTC.

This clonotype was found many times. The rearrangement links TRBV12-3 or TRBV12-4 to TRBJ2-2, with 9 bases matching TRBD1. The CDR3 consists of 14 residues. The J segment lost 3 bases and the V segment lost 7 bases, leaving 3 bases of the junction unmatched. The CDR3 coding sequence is TGTGCCAGCACCGGGGACAGGGACACCGGGGAGCTGTTTTTT. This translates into CASTGDRDTGELFF.

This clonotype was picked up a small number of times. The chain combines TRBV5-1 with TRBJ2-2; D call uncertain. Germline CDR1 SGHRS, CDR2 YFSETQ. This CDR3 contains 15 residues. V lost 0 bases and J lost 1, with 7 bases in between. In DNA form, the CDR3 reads TGCGCCAGCAGCTTGGAAGCCGGGAACACCGGGGAGCTGTTTTTT. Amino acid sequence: CASSLEAGNTGELFF.

The CDR3: CATRGASTYEQYF. DNA of the CDR3: TGTGCCACCAGGGGGGCCTCAACCTACGAGCAGTACTTC. The chain has TRBV6-2 or TRBV6-3 and TRBJ2-7, with D possibly matching TRBD1 (7 bases). The germline gives CDR1 MNHEY, CDR2 SVGEGT. The CDR3 has 13 amino acids. V was trimmed by 10 bases and J by 2 bases, leaving 15 bases between them.

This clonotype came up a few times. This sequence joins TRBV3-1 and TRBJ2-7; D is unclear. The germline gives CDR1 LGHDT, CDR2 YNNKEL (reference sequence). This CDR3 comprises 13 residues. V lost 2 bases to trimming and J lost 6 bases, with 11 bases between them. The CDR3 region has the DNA TGTGCCAGCAGCCAAACAACGTCCGTCGAGCAGTACTTC. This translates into CASSQTTSVEQYF.

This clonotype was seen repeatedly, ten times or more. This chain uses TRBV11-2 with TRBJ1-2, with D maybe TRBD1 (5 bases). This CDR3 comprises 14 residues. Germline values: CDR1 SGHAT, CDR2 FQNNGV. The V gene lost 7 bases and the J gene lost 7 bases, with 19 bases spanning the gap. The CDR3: CASTLTGGSGGYTF. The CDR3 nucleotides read TGTGCCAGCACCCTCACAGGAGGGTCTGGTGGCTACACCTTC.

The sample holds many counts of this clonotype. CDR3 sequence (DNA): TGTGCCAGCACCCTTAATTCCGGTCAAGAGACCCAGTACTTC. It translates to CASTLNSGQETQYF. This chain joins TRBV6-2 or TRBV6-3 and TRBJ2-5; D is unresolved. V was clipped by 7 bases and J by 2 bases, with 14 bases between them. Germline values: CDR1 MNHEY, CDR2 SVGEGT. CDR3 length: 14 residues.

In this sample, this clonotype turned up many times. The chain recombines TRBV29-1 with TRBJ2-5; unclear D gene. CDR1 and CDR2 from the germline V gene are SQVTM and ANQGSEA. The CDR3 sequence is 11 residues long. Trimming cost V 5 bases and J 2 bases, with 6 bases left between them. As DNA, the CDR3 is TGCAGCGTTTGGCGGCAAGAGACCCAGTACTTC. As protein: CSVWRQETQYF.

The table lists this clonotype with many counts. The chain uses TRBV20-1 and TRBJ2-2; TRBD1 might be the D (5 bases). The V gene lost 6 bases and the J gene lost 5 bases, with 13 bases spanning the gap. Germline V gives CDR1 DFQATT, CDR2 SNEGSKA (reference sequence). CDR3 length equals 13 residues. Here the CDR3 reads CSAPQQGTGELFF. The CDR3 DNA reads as TGCAGTGCCCCCCAGCAGGGTACCGGGGAGCTGTTTTTT.